The source of this TCR beta chain is a study of molecular identifiers for immune sequencing clone quantification. General study results and limits: In naive cells, clones above 20 RNA copies held under 1% of molecules, whereas in effector cells they held over 99%.

Sorted inputs of 20,000 to 1,000,000 cells, with 10%, 30% or 50% RNA, yielded naive CD8 libraries. In the sort, naive CD8 T cells were defined as CD8+CD4-CCR7+CD45RA+. It was with previously described methods and listed TCR primers that bulk TCR libraries were made. TCRdb called the PCR reads again in MiXCR, with one record for every CDR3 protein. This table has approximately 550,000 distinct CDR3 sequences, 20% to 25% appearing once. Germline CDR1 is MGHRA and CDR2 is YSYEKL. This CDR3 comprises 15 residues. Germline trimming cut 4 bases from V and 5 bases from J; bases unmatched to any gene: 10. About this clonotype: Its antigen is as yet unknown.

The material sequenced was naive CD8+ T cells from blood, with Jurkat cell RNA spiked in. Subset: FACS-sorted CD8+CD4-CCR7+CD45RA+ naive T cells. The sequence was obtained from a human donor in good health. Some libraries in this study had Jurkat cell RNA spiked in. The genes are TRBV4-1 and TRBJ2-7, with TRBD1 matching over 8 bases. The CDR3 DNA sequence: TGCGCCAGCAGCCTCGGACAGGGTATAACCCACGAGCAGTACTTC. Translation gives CASSLGQGITHEQYF.